This T cell receptor (beta chain) appears in the sequencing data of a study of CD8 T cells in ankylosing spondylitis. Study-level results: Among TCR beta sequences, a motif of several highly homologous variants appeared characteristic of ankylosing spondylitis blood.

TCRdb re-analysed the 5' RACE reads in MiXCR, keeping a single row per CDR3 protein. The sample lists a few hundred thousand distinct CDR3 sequences, about 20% occurring once. Worth noting for this clonotype: Its antigen is not identified.

Deletions cut 2 bases from V and 4 bases from J, with 11 bases between. The CDR3 loop spans 14 amino acids. Germline values: CDR1 MGHDK, CDR2 SYGVNS. The chain combines TRBV25-1 with TRBJ2-5; D call uncertain. Input material: blood, either unsorted or a sorted T cell fraction (not recorded which). This clonotype was obtained from a male donor with ankylosing spondylitis. CDR3 in DNA: TGTGCCAGCAGTGAAAGTTGGGCCACAGAGACCCAGTACTTC. The encoded protein is CASSESWATETQYF.